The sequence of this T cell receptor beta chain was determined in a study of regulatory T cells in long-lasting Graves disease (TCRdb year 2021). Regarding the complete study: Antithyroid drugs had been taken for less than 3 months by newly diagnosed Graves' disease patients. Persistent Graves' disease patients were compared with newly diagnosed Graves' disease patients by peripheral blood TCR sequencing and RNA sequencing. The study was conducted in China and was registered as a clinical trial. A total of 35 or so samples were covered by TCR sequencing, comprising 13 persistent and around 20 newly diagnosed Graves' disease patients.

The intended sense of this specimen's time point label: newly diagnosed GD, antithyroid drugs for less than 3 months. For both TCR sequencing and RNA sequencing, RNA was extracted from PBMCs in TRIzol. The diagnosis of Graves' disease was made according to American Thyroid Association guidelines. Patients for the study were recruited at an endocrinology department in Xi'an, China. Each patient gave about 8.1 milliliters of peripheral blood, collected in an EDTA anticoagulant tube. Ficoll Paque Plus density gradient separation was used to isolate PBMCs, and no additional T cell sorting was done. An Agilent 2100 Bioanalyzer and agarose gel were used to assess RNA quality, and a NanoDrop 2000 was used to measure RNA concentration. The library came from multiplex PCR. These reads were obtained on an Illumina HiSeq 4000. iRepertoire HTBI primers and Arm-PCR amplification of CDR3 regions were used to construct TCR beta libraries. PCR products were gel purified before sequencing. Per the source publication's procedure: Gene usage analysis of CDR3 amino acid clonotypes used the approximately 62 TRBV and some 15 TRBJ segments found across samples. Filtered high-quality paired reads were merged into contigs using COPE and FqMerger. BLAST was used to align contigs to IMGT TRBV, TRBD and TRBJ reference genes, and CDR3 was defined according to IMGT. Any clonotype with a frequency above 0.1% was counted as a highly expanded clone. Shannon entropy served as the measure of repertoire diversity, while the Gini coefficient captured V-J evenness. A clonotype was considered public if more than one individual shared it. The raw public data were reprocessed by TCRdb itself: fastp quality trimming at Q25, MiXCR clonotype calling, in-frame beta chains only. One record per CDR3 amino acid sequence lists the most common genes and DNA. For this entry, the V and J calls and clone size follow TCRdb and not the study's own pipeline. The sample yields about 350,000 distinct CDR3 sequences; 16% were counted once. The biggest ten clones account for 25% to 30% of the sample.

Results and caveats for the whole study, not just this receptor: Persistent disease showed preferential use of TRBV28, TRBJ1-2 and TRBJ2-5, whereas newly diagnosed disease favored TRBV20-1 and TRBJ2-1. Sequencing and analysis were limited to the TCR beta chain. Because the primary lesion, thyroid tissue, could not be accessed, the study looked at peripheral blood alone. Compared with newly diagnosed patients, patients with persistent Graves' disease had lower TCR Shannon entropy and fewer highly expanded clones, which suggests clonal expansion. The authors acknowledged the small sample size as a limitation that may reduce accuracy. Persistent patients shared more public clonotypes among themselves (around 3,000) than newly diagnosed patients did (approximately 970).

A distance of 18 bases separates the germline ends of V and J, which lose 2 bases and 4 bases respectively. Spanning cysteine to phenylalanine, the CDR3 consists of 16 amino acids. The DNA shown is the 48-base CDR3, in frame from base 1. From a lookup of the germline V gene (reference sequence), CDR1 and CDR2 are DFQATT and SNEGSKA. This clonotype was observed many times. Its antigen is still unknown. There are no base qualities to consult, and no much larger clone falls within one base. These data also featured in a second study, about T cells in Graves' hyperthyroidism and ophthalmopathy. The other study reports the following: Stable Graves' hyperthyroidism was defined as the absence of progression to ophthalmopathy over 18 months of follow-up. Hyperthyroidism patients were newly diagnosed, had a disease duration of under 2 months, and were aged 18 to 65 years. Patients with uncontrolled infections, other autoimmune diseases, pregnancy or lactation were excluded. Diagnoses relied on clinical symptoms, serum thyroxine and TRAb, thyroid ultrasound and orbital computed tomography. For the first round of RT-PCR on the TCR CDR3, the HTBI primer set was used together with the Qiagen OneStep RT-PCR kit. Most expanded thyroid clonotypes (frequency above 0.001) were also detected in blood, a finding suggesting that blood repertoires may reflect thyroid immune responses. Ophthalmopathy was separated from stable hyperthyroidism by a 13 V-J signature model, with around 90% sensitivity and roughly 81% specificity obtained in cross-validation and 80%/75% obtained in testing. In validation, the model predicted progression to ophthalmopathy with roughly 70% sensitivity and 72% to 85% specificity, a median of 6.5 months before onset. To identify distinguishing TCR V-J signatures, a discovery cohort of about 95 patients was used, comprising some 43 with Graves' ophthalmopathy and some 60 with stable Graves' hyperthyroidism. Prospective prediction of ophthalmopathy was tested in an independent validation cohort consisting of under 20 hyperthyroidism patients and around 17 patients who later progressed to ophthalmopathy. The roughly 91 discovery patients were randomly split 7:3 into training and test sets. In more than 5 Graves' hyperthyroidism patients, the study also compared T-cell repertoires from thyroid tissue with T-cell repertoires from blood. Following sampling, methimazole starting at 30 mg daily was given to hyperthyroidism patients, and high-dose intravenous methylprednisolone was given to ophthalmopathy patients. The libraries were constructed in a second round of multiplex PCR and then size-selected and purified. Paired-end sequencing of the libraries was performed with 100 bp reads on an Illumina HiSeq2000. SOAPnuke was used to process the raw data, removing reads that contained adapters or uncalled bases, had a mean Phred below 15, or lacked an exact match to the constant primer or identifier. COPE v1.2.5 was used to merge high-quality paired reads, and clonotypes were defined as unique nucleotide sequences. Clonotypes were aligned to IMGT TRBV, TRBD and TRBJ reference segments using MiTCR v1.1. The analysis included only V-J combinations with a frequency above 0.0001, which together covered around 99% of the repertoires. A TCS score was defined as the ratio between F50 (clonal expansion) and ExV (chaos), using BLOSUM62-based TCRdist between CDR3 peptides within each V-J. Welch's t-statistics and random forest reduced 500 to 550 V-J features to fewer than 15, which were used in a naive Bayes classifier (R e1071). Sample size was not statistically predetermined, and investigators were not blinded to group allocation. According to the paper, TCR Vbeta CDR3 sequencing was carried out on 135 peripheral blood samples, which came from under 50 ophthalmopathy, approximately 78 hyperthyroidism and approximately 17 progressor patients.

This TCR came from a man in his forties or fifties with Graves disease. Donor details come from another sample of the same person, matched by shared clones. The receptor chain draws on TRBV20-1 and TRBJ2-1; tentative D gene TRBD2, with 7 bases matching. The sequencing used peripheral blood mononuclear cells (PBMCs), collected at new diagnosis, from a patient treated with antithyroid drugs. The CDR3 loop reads CSARPPAGAGYNEQFF. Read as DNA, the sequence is TGCAGTGCTAGACCCCCTGCGGGGGCTGGATACAATGAGCAGTTCTTC.